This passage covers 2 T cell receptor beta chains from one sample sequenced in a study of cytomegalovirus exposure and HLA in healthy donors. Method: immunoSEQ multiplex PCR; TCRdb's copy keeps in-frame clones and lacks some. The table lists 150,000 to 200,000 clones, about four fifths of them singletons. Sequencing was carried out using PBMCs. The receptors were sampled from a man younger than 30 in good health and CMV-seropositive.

CDR3 bases: TGTGCCAGCAGCGTGCAGGGTGGTGGGGAGCAGTACTTC. As protein: CASSVQGGGEQYF. This chain connects TRBV7-9 to TRBJ2-7, with D perhaps matching TRBD1 (5 bases). This CDR3 has 13 residues. V was trimmed by 5 bases and J by 7 bases, leaving 15 bases between them. Germline V gene lookup returns CDR1 SEHNR and CDR2 FQNEAQ (reference sequence).

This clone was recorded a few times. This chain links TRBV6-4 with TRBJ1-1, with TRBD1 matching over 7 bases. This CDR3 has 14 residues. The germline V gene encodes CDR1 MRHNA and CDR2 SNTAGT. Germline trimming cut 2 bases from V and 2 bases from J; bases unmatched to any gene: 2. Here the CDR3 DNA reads TGTGCCAGCAGTGACAGGGGGCGCAACACTGAAGCTTTCTTT. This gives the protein CASSDRGRNTEAFF.